This T cell receptor beta chain was sequenced in a study of blood T cell repertoires in COVID-19. On the study more broadly: Italy, Spain and the United States were the sources of the convalescent and acute COVID-19 samples. The cDNA or gDNA used as material had been derived from T cells, B-cell-depleted T cells, or PBMCs.

Authors' methods: Researchers report that nucleated cell counts were estimated from reference gene primer amplification. Generated by immunoSEQ multiplex PCR, the TCRdb table keeps only in-frame clones and is missing some. V and J calls and clone size are copied from that table; D and trimming were computed from the DNA. Of about 200,000 clones in the sample, more than 65% are singletons; the top ten hold approximately 13%. The germline CDR1 and CDR2 sequences are MDHEN and SYDVKM. Trimming shortened V by 4 bases and J by 2 bases, and 15 bases separated the two germline ends. This CDR3 comprises 15 residues.

The receptor's source is a human donor in a cohort sampled during active COVID-19. The source material was peripheral blood. The gene calls are TRBV28 and TRBJ2-7, with a tentative D call TRBD1 (5 bases). CDR3: CASSSPGLPTYEQYF. DNA of the CDR3: TGTGCCAGCAGTTCTCCAGGGCTCCCTACCTACGAGCAGTACTTC.